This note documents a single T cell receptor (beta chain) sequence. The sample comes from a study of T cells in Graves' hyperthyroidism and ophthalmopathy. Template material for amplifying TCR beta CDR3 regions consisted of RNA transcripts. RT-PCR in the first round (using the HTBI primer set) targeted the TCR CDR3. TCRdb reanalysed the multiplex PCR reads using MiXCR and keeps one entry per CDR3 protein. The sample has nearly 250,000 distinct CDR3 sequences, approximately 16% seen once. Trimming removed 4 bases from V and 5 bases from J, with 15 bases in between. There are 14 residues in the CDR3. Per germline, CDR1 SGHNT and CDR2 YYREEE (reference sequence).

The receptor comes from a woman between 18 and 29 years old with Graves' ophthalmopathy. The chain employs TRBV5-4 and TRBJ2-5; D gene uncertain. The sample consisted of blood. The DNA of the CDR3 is TGTGCCAGCAGCGCCGACATGACCTCTGAGACCCAGTACTTC. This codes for CASSADMTSETQYF.